Following are 10 T cell receptor beta chains from one sample sequenced in a study of radiation and T cells in renal cell carcinoma. The time point here: blood 2 weeks post-SBRT. Treatment given: 15 Gy SBRT to primary tumor, nephrectomy 4 weeks later. Method: immunoSEQ multiplex PCR; TCRdb's copy keeps in-frame clones and lacks some. Of roughly 80,000 clones listed, approximately 86% are singletons. The source material was blood, sampled from a patient whose treatment included radiotherapy and nephrectomy. These receptors came from a woman aged 45-59 years with renal cell carcinoma.

V gene TRBV28 combines with J gene TRBJ2-7, with 9 bases aligning to TRBD2. V lost 3 bases to trimming and J lost 0 bases; unmatched junction nucleotides: 3. CDR3 size: 15 residues. Per the germline V gene, CDR1 is MDHEN and CDR2 is SYDVKM. CDR3: CASSFPSGISYEQYF. CDR3 coding DNA: TGTGCCAGCAGTTTTCCTAGCGGGATCTCCTACGAGCAGTACTTC.

This clone appeared a few times. J is TRBJ2-2 and V is TRBV30; D not certain. This CDR3 has 14 amino acids. The ends were cut back, 2 bases at V and 4 bases at J, with 11 bases in the middle. Germline loops: CDR1 GTSNPN, CDR2 SVGIG (reference sequence). The chain's CDR3 is CAWSRLGITGELFF. Written as DNA, the CDR3 is TGTGCCTGGAGTCGGCTAGGGATCACCGGGGAGCTGTTTTTT.

As DNA, the CDR3 is TGCGCCAGCAGTCCGGGACTAGCGATGCAAGAGACCCAGTACTTC. This gives the protein CASSPGLAMQETQYF. The chain combines TRBV5-1 with TRBJ2-5; 10 bases map to TRBD2. Germline CDR1 SGHRS, CDR2 YFSETQ. The CDR3 is made up of 15 amino acids. With V trimmed by 5 bases and J by 2 bases, 6 bases remained unmatched.

The V call is TRBV28, the J call TRBJ1-1, with a possible D match to TRBD1 (5 bases). Trimming took 6 bases from V and 6 from J, leaving 11 bases between them. CDR1 is MDHEN, CDR2 SYDVKM, per germline. The CDR3 is made up of 12 amino acids. The DNA for the CDR3 is TGTGCCAGCAGCCTCCAGGGCGCTGAAGCTTTCTTT. Its protein is CASSLQGAEAFF.

V gene TRBV5-4 combines with J gene TRBJ2-7, with D hard to call. This CDR3 contains 13 residues. The germline gives CDR1 SGHNT, CDR2 YYREEE (reference sequence). V gave up 0 bases and J gave up 6 bases, with 10 bases separating them. DNA for the CDR3: TGTGCCAGCAGCTTGGGCGTCGAGGCCGAGCAGTACTTC. Translation: CASSLGVEAEQYF.

This sequence joins TRBV11-3 and TRBJ2-1, with 9 bases identical to TRBD2. The CDR3 is made up of 15 amino acids. The trim removed 2 bases at V and 4 bases at J, leaving 3 bases unmatched. Germline assignment: CDR1 SGHNT and CDR2 YENEEA. The DNA for the CDR3 is TGTGCCAGCAGCTTAACGACTAGCGGATACAATGAGCAGTTCTTC. It specifies CASSLTTSGYNEQFF.

The chain has TRBV7-2 and TRBJ1-4, with D unresolved. Per the germline V gene, CDR1 is SGHTA and CDR2 is FQGNSA. CDR3 length: 14 residues. The V end lost 3 bases, the J end lost 3 bases, and 8 bases lay between the germline ends. The CDR3 DNA reads TGTGCCAGCAGCTTTACCGGAGCTAATGAAAAACTGTTTTTT. The encoded protein is CASSFTGANEKLFF. The entire variable domain, with the rest obtained from reference TRBV7-2 and TRBJ1-4, is as follows: GAGVSQSPSNKVTEKGKDVELRCDPISGHTALYWYRQSLGQGLEFLIYFQGNSAPDKSGLPSDRFSAERTGGSVSTLTIQRTQQEDSAVYLCASSFTGANEKLFFGSGTQLSVL.

The chain combines TRBV6-5 with TRBJ1-6; the D is unclear. The CDR3 consists of 13 residues. Germline CDR1 and CDR2: MNHEY and SVGAGI. The germline V and J ends were trimmed by 2 bases and 10 bases, with 9 bases remaining between them. The DNA of the CDR3 is TGTGCCAGCAGTTACGGGGTCGCCTCACCCCTCCACTTT. The encoded protein is CASSYGVASPLHF.

This rearrangement joins TRBV4-3 to TRBJ1-6; unclear D gene. The CDR3 is 14 residues long. Trimming cost V 4 bases and J 10 bases, with 14 bases left between them. Germline V gives CDR1 LGHNA, CDR2 YSLEER. The CDR3 reads CASSPEGSNSPLHF. The CDR3, as DNA: TGCGCCAGCAGCCCTGAGGGCAGTAACTCACCCCTCCACTTT.

The rearrangement links TRBV7-9 to TRBJ1-2, with a tentative D call TRBD1 (5 bases). Per germline, CDR1 SEHNR and CDR2 FQNEAQ (reference sequence). This CDR3 is built from 13 residues. Deletions cut 1 base from V and 3 bases from J, with 6 bases between. The CDR3 DNA follows: TGTGCCAGCAGCTTAGAGACAGACTATGGCTACACCTTC. Translated, it gives CASSLETDYGYTF.